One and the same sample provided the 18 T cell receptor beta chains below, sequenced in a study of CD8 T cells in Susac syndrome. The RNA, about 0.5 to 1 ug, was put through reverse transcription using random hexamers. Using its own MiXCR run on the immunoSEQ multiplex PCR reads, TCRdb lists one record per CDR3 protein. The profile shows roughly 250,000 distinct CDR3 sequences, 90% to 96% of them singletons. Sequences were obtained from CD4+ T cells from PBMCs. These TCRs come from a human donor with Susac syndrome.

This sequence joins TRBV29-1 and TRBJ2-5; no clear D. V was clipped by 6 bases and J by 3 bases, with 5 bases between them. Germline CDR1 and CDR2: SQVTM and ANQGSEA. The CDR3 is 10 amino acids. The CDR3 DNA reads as TGCAGCGTCCCTGAAGAGACCCAGTACTTC. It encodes CSVPEETQYF.

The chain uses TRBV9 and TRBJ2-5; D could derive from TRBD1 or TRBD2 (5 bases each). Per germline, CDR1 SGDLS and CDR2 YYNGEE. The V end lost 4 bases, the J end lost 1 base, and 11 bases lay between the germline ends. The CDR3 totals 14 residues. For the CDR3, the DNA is TGTGCCAGCAGCACGGGACCTTCCCAAGAGACCCAGTACTTC. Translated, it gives CASSTGPSQETQYF.

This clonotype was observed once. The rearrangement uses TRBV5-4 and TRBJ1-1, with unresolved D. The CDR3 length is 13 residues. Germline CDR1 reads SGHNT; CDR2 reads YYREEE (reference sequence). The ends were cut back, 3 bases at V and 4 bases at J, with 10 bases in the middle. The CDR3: CASSSALGTEAFF. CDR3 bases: TGTGCCAGCAGCTCCGCACTGGGCACTGAAGCTTTCTTT.

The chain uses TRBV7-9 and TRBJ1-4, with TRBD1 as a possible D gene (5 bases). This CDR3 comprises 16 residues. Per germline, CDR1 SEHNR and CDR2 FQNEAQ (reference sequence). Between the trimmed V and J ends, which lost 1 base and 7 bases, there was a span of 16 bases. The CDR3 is CASSLEGLGVGEKLFF. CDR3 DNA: TGTGCCAGCAGCTTAGAGGGGCTTGGAGTTGGTGAAAAACTGTTTTTT.

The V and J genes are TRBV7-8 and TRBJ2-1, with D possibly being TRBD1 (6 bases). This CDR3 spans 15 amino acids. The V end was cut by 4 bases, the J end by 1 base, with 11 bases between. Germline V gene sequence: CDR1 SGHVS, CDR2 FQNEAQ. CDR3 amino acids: CASSSYRVSYNEQFF. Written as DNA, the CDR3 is TGTGCCAGCAGCTCGTACAGGGTTTCCTACAATGAGCAGTTCTTC. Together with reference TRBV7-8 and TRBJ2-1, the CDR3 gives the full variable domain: GAGVSQSPRYKVAKRGQDVALRCDPISGHVSLFWYQQALGQGPEFLTYFQNEAQLDKSGLPSDRFFAERPEGSVSTLKIQRTQQEDSAVYLCASSSYRVSYNEQFFGPGTRLTVL.

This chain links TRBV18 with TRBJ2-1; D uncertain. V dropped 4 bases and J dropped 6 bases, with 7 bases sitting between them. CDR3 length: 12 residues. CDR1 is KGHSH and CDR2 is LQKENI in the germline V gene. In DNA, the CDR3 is TGTGCCAGCTCACTGTCCACCAATGAGCAGTTCTTC. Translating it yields CASSLSTNEQFF.

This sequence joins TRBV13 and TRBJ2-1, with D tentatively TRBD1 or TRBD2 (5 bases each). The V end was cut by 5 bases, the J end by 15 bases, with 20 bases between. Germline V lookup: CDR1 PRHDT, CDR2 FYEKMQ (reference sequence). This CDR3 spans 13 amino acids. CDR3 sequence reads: CASSPRFVLDRFF. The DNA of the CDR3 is TGTGCCAGCAGCCCCCGCTTTGTACTAGACAGGTTCTTC.

The CDR3 nucleotides read TGTGCCAGCAGTGATTGTTTGGTGCTAGCGGAGGGGTGCAATGAGCAGTTCTTC. The encoded protein is CASSDCLVLAEGCNEQFF. This chain links TRBV2 with TRBJ2-1; 7 nucleotides align to TRBD2. CDR1 is SNHLY and CDR2 is FYNNEI in the germline V gene. The CDR3 sequence is 18 residues long. Trimming took 3 bases from V and 6 from J; bases not matched to a gene: 17. The variable domain in full, completed from reference TRBV2 and TRBJ2-1, reads EPEVTQTPSHQVTQMGQEVILRCVPISNHLYFYWYRQILGQKVEFLVSFYNNEISEKSEIFDDQFSVERPDGSNFTLKIRSTKLEDSAMYFCASSDCLVLAEGCNEQFFGPGTRLTVL.

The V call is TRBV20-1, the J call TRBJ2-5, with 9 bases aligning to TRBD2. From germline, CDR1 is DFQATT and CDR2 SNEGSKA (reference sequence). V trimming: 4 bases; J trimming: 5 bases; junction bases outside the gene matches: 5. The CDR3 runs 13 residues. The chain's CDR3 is CSAISGSRETQYF. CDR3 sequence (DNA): TGCAGTGCTATTAGCGGGAGTAGGGAGACCCAGTACTTC.

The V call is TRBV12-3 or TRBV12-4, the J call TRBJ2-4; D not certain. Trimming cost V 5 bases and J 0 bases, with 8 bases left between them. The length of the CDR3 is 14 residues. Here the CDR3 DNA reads TGTGCCAGCAGTCCCGGCCGAGCCAAAAACATTCAGTACTTC. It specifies CASSPGRAKNIQYF.

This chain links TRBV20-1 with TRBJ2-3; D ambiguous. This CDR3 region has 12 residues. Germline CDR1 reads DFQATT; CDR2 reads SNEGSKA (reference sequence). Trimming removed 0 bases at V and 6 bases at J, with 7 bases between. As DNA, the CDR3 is TGCAGTGCTAGAGATTCGGCTGATACGCAGTATTTT. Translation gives CSARDSADTQYF.

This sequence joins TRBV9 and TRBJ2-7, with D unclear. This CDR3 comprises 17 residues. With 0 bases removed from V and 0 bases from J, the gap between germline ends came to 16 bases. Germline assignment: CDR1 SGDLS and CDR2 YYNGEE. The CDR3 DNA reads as TGTGCCAGCAGCGTAGGTTTAGGTGACACCCCCTCCTACGAGCAGTACTTC. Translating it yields CASSVGLGDTPSYEQYF.

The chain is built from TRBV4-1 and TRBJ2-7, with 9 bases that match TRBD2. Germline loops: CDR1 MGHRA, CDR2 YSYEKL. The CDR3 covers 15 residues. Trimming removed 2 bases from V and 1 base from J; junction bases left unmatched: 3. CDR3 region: CASSQTSGYSYEQYF. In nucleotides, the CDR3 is TGCGCCAGCAGCCAAACTAGCGGGTATTCCTACGAGCAGTACTTC.

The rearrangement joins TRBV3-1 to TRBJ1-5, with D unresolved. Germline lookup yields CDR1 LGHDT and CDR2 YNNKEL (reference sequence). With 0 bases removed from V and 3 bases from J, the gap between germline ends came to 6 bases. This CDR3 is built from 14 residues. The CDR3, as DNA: TGTGCCAGCAGCCAAGATACCGTCAATCAGCCCCAGCATTTT. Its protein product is CASSQDTVNQPQHF.

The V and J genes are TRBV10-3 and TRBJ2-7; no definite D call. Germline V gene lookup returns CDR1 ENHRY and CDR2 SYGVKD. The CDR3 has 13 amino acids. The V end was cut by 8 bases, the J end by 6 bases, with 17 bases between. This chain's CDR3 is CAICAAHLLEQYF. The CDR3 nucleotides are TGTGCCATCTGCGCGGCCCACCTCCTCGAGCAGTACTTC.

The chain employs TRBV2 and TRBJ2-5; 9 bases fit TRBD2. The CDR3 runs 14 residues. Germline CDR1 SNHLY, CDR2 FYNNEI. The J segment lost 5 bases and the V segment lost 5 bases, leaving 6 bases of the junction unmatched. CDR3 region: CASSYGLAQETQYF. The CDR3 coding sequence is TGTGCCAGCAGTTACGGACTAGCGCAGGAGACCCAGTACTTC.

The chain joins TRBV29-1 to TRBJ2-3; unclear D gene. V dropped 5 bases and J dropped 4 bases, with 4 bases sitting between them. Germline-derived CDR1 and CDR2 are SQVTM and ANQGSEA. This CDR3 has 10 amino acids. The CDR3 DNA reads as TGCAGCGTTAGGGCAGATACGCAGTATTTT. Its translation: CSVRADTQYF.

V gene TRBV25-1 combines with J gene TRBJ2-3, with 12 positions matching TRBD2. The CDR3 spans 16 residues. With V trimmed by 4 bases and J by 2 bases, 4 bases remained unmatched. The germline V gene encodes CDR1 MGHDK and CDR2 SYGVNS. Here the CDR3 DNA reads TGTGCCAGCAGTGGCAGACTAGCGGGGGCCACAGATACGCAGTATTTT. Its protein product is CASSGRLAGATDTQYF.